The 22 T cell receptor beta chains below all came from one sample that was sequenced in a study of blood T cell repertoires in COVID-19. Profiling relied on immunoSEQ multiplex PCR, and the TCRdb table lists in-frame clones only, not all of them. The sample lists a few hundred thousand clones, over 80% occurring once. The sequencing input was peripheral blood. The receptors were gathered from a woman aged 40-49 years who had recovered from COVID-19.

The chain is built from TRBV5-1 and TRBJ2-5; a possible D gene is TRBD2 (6 bases). This CDR3 has 14 amino acids. V dropped 5 bases and J dropped 4 bases, with 15 bases sitting between them. Looked up from germline, CDR1 is SGHRS and CDR2 is YFSETQ. CDR3 sequence reads: CASSIQTGVETQYF. In DNA, the CDR3 is TGCGCCAGCAGTATTCAGACGGGGGTAGAGACCCAGTACTTC.

This chain joins TRBV7-9 and TRBJ2-2; 8 nucleotides align to TRBD2. Germline V lookup: CDR1 SEHNR, CDR2 FQNEAQ (reference sequence). The CDR3 spans 16 residues. The junction had 4 bases not matched to a gene; V was cut back by 4 bases and J by 0 bases. The CDR3 loop reads CASSYGLASNTGELFF. DNA of the CDR3: TGTGCCAGCAGCTATGGACTAGCTTCGAACACCGGGGAGCTGTTTTTT. Using reference TRBV7-9 and TRBJ2-2 for the parts outside the CDR3, the full variable domain is DTGVSQNPRHKITKRGQNVTFRCDPISEHNRLYWYRQTLGQGPEFLTYFQNEAQLEKSRLLSDRFSAERPKGSFSTLEIQRTEQGDSAMYLCASSYGLASNTGELFFGEGSRLTVL.

This sequence joins TRBV19 and TRBJ2-5, with D perhaps TRBD2 (5 bases). The CDR3 has 13 residues. Germline V gene lookup returns CDR1 LNHDA and CDR2 SQIVND (reference sequence). Trimming removed 7 bases from V and 3 bases from J, with 12 bases in between. CDR3 DNA sequence: TGTGCCAGTACCGAGGACGGGGAAGAGACCCAGTACTTC. Protein sequence: CASTEDGEETQYF.

This clone was seen a single time. The chain links TRBV9 to TRBJ2-1; 11 bases line up with TRBD2. V was pared by 1 base and J by 7 bases, with 13 bases of the junction left unmatched. CDR1 is SGDLS, CDR2 YYNGEE, per germline. The CDR3 has 18 amino acids. This chain's CDR3 is CASSVPPRLAGGWNEQFF. CDR3 in DNA: TGTGCCAGCAGCGTACCGCCCAGGCTAGCGGGGGGTTGGAATGAGCAGTTCTTC.

The chain is built from TRBV10-2 and TRBJ2-3; D is perhaps TRBD1 (5 bases). This CDR3 spans 15 amino acids. Germline assignment: CDR1 WSHSY and CDR2 SAAADI. Trimming cost V 1 base and J 2 bases, with 10 bases left between them. The CDR3 protein is CASSEFTGDTDTQYF. The DNA for the CDR3 is TGCGCCAGCAGTGAGTTTACAGGAGACACAGATACGCAGTATTTT.

This chain links TRBV5-1 with TRBJ1-1, with 11 bases matching TRBD1. Losses at the gene ends were 7 bases for V and 5 bases for J; bases not matched to a gene: 7. This CDR3 is built from 14 residues. CDR1 is SGHRS, CDR2 YFSETQ, per germline. CDR3 coding DNA: TGCGCCAGCGCGACGGACAGGGGGCTTACTGAAGCTTTCTTT. Residues: CASATDRGLTEAFF.

This CDR3 is CASTPGRGADNEQFF. The CDR3 nucleotides are TGTGCCAGCACCCCTGGGCGGGGGGCCGACAATGAGCAGTTCTTC. The chain is built from TRBV7-9 and TRBJ2-1; TRBD2 matches at 8 bases. Germline V gene lookup returns CDR1 SEHNR and CDR2 FQNEAQ (reference sequence). CDR3 length equals 15 residues. V was pared by 7 bases and J by 5 bases, with 10 bases of the junction left unmatched.

Concerning this clone: Relative to the germline gene, one junction end is altered; a read error may explain this. V is TRBV5-1 and J is TRBJ2-1; 9 nucleotides align to TRBD1. Germline assignment: CDR1 SGHRS and CDR2 YFSETQ. CDR3 length equals 15 residues. CDR3 region: CASRLGQGGSNEQFF. The CDR3, as DNA: TGCGCCAGCAGGTTGGGACAGGGAGGTAGCAATGAGCAGTTCTTC.

The chain employs TRBV15 and TRBJ2-7; D unresolved. The V gene's germline CDR1 is LNHNV and CDR2 YYDKDF (reference sequence). The CDR3 spans 14 residues. V lost 1 base to trimming and J lost 2 bases, with 9 bases between them. CDR3: CATSRVVGAYEQYF. As DNA, the CDR3 is TGTGCCACCAGCAGAGTCGTTGGAGCCTACGAGCAGTACTTC.

Concerning this clone: At one of its ends the junction is not consistent with the germline gene, which may arise from a read error. The chain employs TRBV5-4 and TRBJ1-1; perhaps TRBD1 as D (5 bases). Germline lookup yields CDR1 SGHNT and CDR2 YYREEE (reference sequence). The CDR3 spans 13 residues. The DNA for the CDR3 is TGTGCCAGCAGCTTGGGCAGGGTCAACAGGTGGGTCTTT. Its protein product is CASSLGRVNRWVF.

The chain joins TRBV30 to TRBJ2-6; 9 bases are shared with TRBD1. V was clipped by 4 bases and J by 4 bases; unmatched bases: 11. The CDR3 is made up of 17 amino acids. Germline CDR1 and CDR2: GTSNPN and SVGIG (reference sequence). DNA for the CDR3: TGTGCCTGGAACCGGGACAGGGTATCGTCGGGGGCCAACGTCCTGACTTTC. Translated: CAWNRDRVSSGANVLTF.

The chain links TRBV30 to TRBJ2-4; 13 bases line up with TRBD2. The CDR3 consists of 17 residues. Germline trimming cut 0 bases from V and 0 bases from J; bases unmatched to any gene: 2. Looked up from germline, CDR1 is GTSNPN and CDR2 is SVGIG (reference sequence). The CDR3 nucleotides read TGTGCCTGGAGTGTACTAGCGGGGGGGTTAGCCAAAAACATTCAGTACTTC. The encoded protein is CAWSVLAGGLAKNIQYF.

The V and J genes are TRBV28 and TRBJ2-3; TRBD2 matches 15 bases. With 5 bases clipped from V and 0 bases from J, the junction kept 9 bases outside the gene matches. Germline V CDR1 and CDR2: MDHEN, SYDVKM. The CDR3 totals 19 residues. The CDR3 DNA reads as TGTGCCAGCAGTAGGGGACTAGCGGGGGGCCTATTTAGCACAGATACGCAGTATTTT. Translation: CASSRGLAGGLFSTDTQYF.

This chain uses TRBV10-2 with TRBJ2-7, with 7 bases matching TRBD1. This CDR3 is built from 14 residues. Trimming took 8 bases from V and 0 from J; bases not matched to a gene: 7. From germline, CDR1 is WSHSY and CDR2 SAAADI. The CDR3 bases are TGCGCCAGCCGAGGGGGCAAAATCTCCTACGAGCAGTACTTC. This encodes CASRGGKISYEQYF.

The CDR3 region is CASSLSGTGVHEQFF. CDR3 coding DNA: TGTGCCAGCAGTTTATCCGGGACAGGGGTCCATGAGCAGTTCTTC. The V and J genes are TRBV28 and TRBJ2-1; TRBD1 aligns across 10 bases. Trimming took 1 base from V and 8 from J; bases not matched to a gene: 5. This CDR3 is built from 15 residues. Germline V lookup: CDR1 MDHEN, CDR2 SYDVKM.

V and J are TRBV30 and TRBJ1-3, with D hard to call. V lost 1 base and J 0 bases, leaving 7 bases between the germline ends. The CDR3 is made up of 14 amino acids. Germline lookup yields CDR1 GTSNPN and CDR2 SVGIG (reference sequence). The CDR3 loop reads CAWSASSSGNTIYF. The CDR3 DNA reads TGTGCCTGGAGTGCCTCGAGCTCTGGAAACACCATATATTTT.

The chain couples TRBV11-3 to TRBJ2-1; tentative D call: TRBD2 (6 bases). Trimming pared 1 base from V and 2 bases from J, leaving 9 bases between. CDR3 length equals 15 residues. Germline CDR1 SGHNT, CDR2 YENEEA. CDR3 DNA sequence: TGTGCCAGCAGCTTAGGCGGGGCGACCTACAATGAGCAGTTCTTC. This translates into CASSLGGATYNEQFF.

About this clone itself: The sample holds other DNA sequences that translate to the same CDR3. J is TRBJ2-1 and V is TRBV18; TRBD2 matches 9 bases. V was clipped by 3 bases and J by 3 bases; unmatched bases: 3. From germline, CDR1 is KGHSH and CDR2 LQKENI. CDR3 length: 15 residues. CDR3: CASSPQRGDYNEQFF. The CDR3 coding sequence is TGTGCCAGCTCACCTCAGCGGGGGGACTACAATGAGCAGTTCTTC.

The chain employs TRBV5-1 and TRBJ2-7; 10 bases match TRBD1. The CDR3 loop spans 15 amino acids. Trimming removed 0 bases from V and 5 bases from J; junction bases left unmatched: 5. The germline gives CDR1 SGHRS, CDR2 YFSETQ. In nucleotides, the CDR3 is TGCGCCAGCAGCTTGGATCCGGGACAGGGGAACGAGCAGTACTTC. It specifies CASSLDPGQGNEQYF.

This clone was seen only a few times. V gene TRBV2 combines with J gene TRBJ1-6; possibly TRBD1 for D (5 bases). With 6 bases removed from V and 8 bases from J, the gap between germline ends came to 17 bases. In germline, CDR1 is SNHLY, CDR2 FYNNEI. There are 15 residues in the CDR3. This CDR3 reads CASSLDRGGYSPLHF. CDR3 DNA sequence: TGTGCCAGCAGCCTGGACCGGGGGGGGTATTCACCCCTCCACTTT.

The chain employs TRBV6-5 and TRBJ2-7; D may be TRBD2 (5 bases). This CDR3 region has 14 residues. V was shortened by 7 bases and J by 7 bases, with 20 bases between the two germline ends. CDR1 MNHEY and CDR2 SVGAGI come from the germline V gene. For the CDR3, the DNA is TGTGCCAGCACCGTACTGACTACTACAAAAGAGCAGTACTTC. It translates to CASTVLTTTKEQYF.

The chain couples TRBV6-5 to TRBJ2-1, with D possibly TRBD1 on 5 matching bases. The V end lost 0 bases, the J end lost 4 bases, and 13 bases lay between the germline ends. The CDR3 loop spans 16 amino acids. Germline V gene lookup returns CDR1 MNHEY and CDR2 SVGAGI. The CDR3 spells CASSYSRGQGYNEQFF. The DNA for the CDR3 is TGTGCCAGCAGTTACTCACGAGGACAAGGGTACAATGAGCAGTTCTTC.